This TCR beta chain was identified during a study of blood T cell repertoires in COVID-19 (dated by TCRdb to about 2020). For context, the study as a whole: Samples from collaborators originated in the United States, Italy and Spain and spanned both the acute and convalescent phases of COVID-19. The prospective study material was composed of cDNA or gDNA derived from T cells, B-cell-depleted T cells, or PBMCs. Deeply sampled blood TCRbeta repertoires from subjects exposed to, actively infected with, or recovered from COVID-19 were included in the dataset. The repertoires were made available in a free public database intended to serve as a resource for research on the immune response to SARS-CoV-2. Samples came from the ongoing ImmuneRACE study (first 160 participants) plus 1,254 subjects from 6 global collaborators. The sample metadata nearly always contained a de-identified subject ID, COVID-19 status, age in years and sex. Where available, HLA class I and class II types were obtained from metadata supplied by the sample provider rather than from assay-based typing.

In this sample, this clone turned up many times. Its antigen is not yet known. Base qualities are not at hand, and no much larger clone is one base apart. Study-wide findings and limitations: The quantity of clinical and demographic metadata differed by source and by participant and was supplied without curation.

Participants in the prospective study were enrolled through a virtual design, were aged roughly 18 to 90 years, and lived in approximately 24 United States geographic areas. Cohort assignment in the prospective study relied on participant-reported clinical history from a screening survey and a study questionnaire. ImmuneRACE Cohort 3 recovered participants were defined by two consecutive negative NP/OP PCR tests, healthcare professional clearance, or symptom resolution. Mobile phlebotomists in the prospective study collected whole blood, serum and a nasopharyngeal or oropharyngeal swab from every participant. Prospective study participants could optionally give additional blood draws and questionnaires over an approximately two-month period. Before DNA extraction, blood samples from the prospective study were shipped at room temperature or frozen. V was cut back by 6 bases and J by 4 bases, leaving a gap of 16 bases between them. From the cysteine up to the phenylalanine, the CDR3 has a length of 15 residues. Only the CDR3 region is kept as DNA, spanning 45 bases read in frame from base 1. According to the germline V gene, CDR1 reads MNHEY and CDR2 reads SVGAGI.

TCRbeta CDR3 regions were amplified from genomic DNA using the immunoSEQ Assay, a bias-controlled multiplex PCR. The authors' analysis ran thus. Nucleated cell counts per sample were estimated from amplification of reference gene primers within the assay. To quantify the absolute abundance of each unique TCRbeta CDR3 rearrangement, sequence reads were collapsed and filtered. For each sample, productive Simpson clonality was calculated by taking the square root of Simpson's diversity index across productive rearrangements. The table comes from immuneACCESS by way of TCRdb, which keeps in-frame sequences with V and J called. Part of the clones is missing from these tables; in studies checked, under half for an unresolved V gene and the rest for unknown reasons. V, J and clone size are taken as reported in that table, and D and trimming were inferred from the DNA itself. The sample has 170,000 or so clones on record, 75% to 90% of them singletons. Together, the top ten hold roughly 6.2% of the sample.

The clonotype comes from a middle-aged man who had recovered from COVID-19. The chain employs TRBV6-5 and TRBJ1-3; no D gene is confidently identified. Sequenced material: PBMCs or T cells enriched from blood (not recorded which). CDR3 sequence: CASSNTMRAGNTIYF. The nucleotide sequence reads TGTGCCAGCAGCAACACCATGAGGGCGGGAAACACCATATATTTT.